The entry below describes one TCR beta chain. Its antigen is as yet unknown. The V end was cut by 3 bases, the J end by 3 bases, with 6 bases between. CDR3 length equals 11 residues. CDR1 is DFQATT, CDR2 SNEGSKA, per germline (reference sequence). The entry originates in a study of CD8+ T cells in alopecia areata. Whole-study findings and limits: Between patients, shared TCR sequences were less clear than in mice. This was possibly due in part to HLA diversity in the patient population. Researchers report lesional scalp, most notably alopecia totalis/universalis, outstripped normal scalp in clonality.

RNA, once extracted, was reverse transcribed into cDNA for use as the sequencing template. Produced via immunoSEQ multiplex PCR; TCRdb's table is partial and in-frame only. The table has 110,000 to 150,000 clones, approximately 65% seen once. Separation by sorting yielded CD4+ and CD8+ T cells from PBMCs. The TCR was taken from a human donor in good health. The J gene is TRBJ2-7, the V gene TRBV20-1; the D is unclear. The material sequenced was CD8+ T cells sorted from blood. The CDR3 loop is CSASEIYEQYF. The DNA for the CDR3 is TGCAGTGCTAGTGAGATCTACGAGCAGTACTTC.